What follows describes a single TCR beta chain. This sample stems from a study of response to subunit inactivated influenza vaccine. Germline V gene data show CDR1 as SGHAT and CDR2 as FQNNGV. V shed 2 bases and J shed 0 bases, with 17 bases lying between them. CDR3 length: 18 residues. One entry per CDR3 protein, called by TCRdb with MiXCR from the RT-PCR reads. Of 600,000 to 700,000 distinct CDR3 sequences listed, 11% to 15% were seen once; the top ten hold less than 9%. The receptor's source is a man in his forties or fifties who received an inactivated influenza vaccine. The J gene is TRBJ2-4, the V gene TRBV11-2; no clear D gene. The sample in question was PBMCs from blood, obtained roughly 15 days before vaccination. Here the CDR3 DNA reads TGTGCCAGCAGCTTACGGCCACACGGAAACCTAGCCAAAAACATTCAGTACTTC. Amino acids: CASSLRPHGNLAKNIQYF.